This T cell receptor beta chain emerged from a study of T cell repertoires and HLA-DP antigens. Overall study findings and caveats: Sorted CD137+ cells had clonality around 0.39 against both alloantigens, versus 0.035 to 0.05 pre-culture.

This clone was seen once. Its antigen is not identified. Primers targeted 54 TRBV and 13 TRBJ segments. This table comes from immunoSEQ multiplex PCR, and its TCRdb copy is limited to in-frame clones, with some not included. Of about 73,000 clones in the sample, about four fifths were seen once. The TCR originated in a man aged 55 to 70 in good health and CMV-seronegative. The specimen was CD4+ T cells from PBMCs.

The CDR3 protein is CASSPDGGSGNTIYF. The CDR3 nucleotides are TGTGCCAGCTCACCAGATGGAGGCTCTGGAAACACCATATATTTT. The chain carries TRBV18 and TRBJ1-3; no clear D. The V end lost 2 bases, the J end lost 0 bases, and 8 bases lay between the germline ends. CDR3 length equals 15 residues. Per the germline V gene, CDR1 is KGHSH and CDR2 is LQKENI. Drawing the rest from reference TRBV18 and TRBJ1-3, the complete variable domain is NAGVMQNPRHLVRRRGQEARLRCSPMKGHSHVYWYRQLPEEGLKFMVYLQKENIIDESGMPKERFSAEFPKEGPSILRIQQVVRGDSAAYFCASSPDGGSGNTIYFGEGSWLTVV.